Following are 12 T cell receptor beta chains from one sample sequenced in a study of blood T cells in healthy people across ages. With a J-beta primer mix and a sample-barcoded 5' primer, a second PCR ran about 7 to 11 cycles. TCRdb recomputed calls from the 5' RACE reads with MiXCR, one row per CDR3 protein. Among around 580,000 distinct CDR3 sequences listed, around half were seen once. Material: blood. The origin of the receptors is a man older than 75 in good health.

The chain uses TRBV15 and TRBJ1-1; TRBD1 matches at 7 bases. CDR1 LNHNV and CDR2 YYDKDF come from the germline V gene (reference sequence). Unmatched junction bases numbered 13, after V lost 3 bases and J lost 0 bases. The CDR3 is made up of 18 amino acids. DNA of the CDR3: TGTGCCACCAGCAGGGGACTAACAGGGGTCTACATGAACACTGAAGCTTTCTTT. It translates to CATSRGLTGVYMNTEAFF.

This clonotype was recorded a few times. The V gene is TRBV7-2, the J gene TRBJ1-2, with 9 bases that match TRBD1. Germline V gives CDR1 SGHTA, CDR2 FQGNSA. Trimming at V came to 4 bases and at J to 8 bases, leaving 14 bases not matched to a gene. This CDR3 region has 16 residues. This CDR3 is CASSSSGTGFLGGYTF. The CDR3 coding sequence is TGTGCCAGCAGCTCGTCCGGGACAGGGTTTCTTGGGGGCTACACCTTC. The whole variable domain, remainder taken from reference TRBV7-2 and TRBJ1-2, is GAGVSQSPSNKVTEKGKDVELRCDPISGHTALYWYRQSLGQGLEFLIYFQGNSAPDKSGLPSDRFSAERTGGSVSTLTIQRTQQEDSAVYLCASSSSGTGFLGGYTFGSGTRLTVV.

This clonotype was recorded a few times. The chain carries TRBV7-2 and TRBJ2-7; D remains ambiguous. In germline, CDR1 is SGHTA, CDR2 FQGNSA. The CDR3 spans 13 residues. V was pared by 5 bases and J by 2 bases, with 10 bases between. The CDR3 DNA sequence: TGTGCCAGCAGCACCCGGTGGGCCTACGAGCAGTACTTC. This gives the protein CASSTRWAYEQYF.

The chain uses TRBV7-9 and TRBJ2-2; 9 nucleotides align to TRBD1. The germline CDR1 and CDR2 sequences are SEHNR and FQNEAQ (reference sequence). The length of the CDR3 is 14 residues. Trimming cost V 9 bases and J 4 bases; bases outside gene matches: 6. The CDR3 sequence is CASFPQGATGELFF. CDR3 bases: TGTGCCAGTTTCCCACAGGGGGCCACCGGGGAGCTGTTTTTT.

The CDR3 DNA follows: TGCAGGGCGGACGGACAAGAGACCCAGTACTTC. This codes for CRADGQETQYF. The chain has TRBV20-1 and TRBJ2-7; D remains unclear. The DNA matches TRBJ2-5 better at its end, which makes the J call doubtful. The CDR3 length is 11 residues. In germline, CDR1 is DFQATT, CDR2 SNEGSKA (reference sequence).

The rearrangement links TRBV7-2 to TRBJ1-2; D possibly corresponds to TRBD1 (5 bases). V gave up 1 base and J gave up 8 bases, with 17 bases separating them. Germline values: CDR1 SGHTA, CDR2 FQGNSA. This CDR3 comprises 15 residues. This CDR3 reads CASSLVGQRVQGYTF. CDR3 in DNA: TGTGCCAGCAGCTTAGTGGGGCAGAGGGTGCAGGGCTACACCTTC. The entire variable domain, with the rest obtained from reference TRBV7-2 and TRBJ1-2, is as follows: GAGVSQSPSNKVTEKGKDVELRCDPISGHTALYWYRQSLGQGLEFLIYFQGNSAPDKSGLPSDRFSAERTGGSVSTLTIQRTQQEDSAVYLCASSLVGQRVQGYTFGSGTRLTVV.

This clonotype was recorded at least ten times. The chain recombines TRBV29-1 with TRBJ2-3; the match to TRBD2 covers 8 bases. This CDR3 spans 12 amino acids. Per germline, CDR1 SQVTM and CDR2 ANQGSEA. With V trimmed by 4 bases and J by 4 bases, 1 base remained unmatched. CDR3: CSVVAGPDTQYF. CDR3 sequence (DNA): TGCAGCGTTGTAGCGGGGCCAGATACGCAGTATTTT.

The chain carries TRBV21-1 and TRBJ1-5; the table's D call, TRBD1, was not checked against the DNA. TRBV21-1 is deemed a pseudogene. The CDR3 has 13 residues. CDR3 protein: CASIPRGGQPQHF. In DNA, the CDR3 is TGTGCCAGCATCCCAAGGGGGGGTCAGCCCCAGCATTTT.

This clonotype has a handful of counts. A single base separates this from a much larger clone, so it may be a read error. The chain uses TRBV6-6 and TRBJ2-5, with 7 positions matching TRBD1. Germline-derived CDR1 and CDR2 are MNHNY and SVGAGI (reference sequence). J gave up 1 base and V 5 bases, and 4 bases lay outside the gene matches. The CDR3 has 14 amino acids. The chain's CDR3 is CASSAGQVQETQYF. CDR3 bases: TGTGCCAGCAGTGCCGGACAGGTCCAAGAGACCCAGTACTTC.

The gene calls are TRBV28 and TRBJ2-1; the match to TRBD2 covers 12 bases. V gave up 4 bases and J gave up 9 bases; unmatched junction bases: 7. The germline CDR1 and CDR2 sequences are MDHEN and SYDVKM. The CDR3 contains 15 residues. CDR3 DNA sequence: TGTGCCAGCAGTTCAAGACTAGCGGGAGAGGTTGAGCAGTTCTTC. It codes for CASSSRLAGEVEQFF.

This clonotype was observed a few times. The chain uses TRBV7-8 and TRBJ1-1; D is ambiguous. V gave up 1 base and J gave up 3 bases, with 9 bases separating them. Per germline, CDR1 SGHVS and CDR2 FQNEAQ. The CDR3 has 14 residues. The CDR3 reads CASSLVGLDTEAFF. CDR3 bases: TGTGCCAGCAGCTTAGTAGGGTTGGACACTGAAGCTTTCTTT.

J is TRBJ2-7 and V is TRBV20-1; 11 positions match TRBD2. Germline V CDR1 and CDR2: DFQATT, SNEGSKA (reference sequence). The CDR3 contains 16 residues. Trimming took 1 base from V and 2 from J; bases not matched to a gene: 7. CDR3 coding DNA: TGCAGTGCTAGAGCGGGACTAGCGGCTAAAACCTACGAGCAGTACTTC. As protein: CSARAGLAAKTYEQYF.